One sample yielded the 10 T cell receptor beta chains listed below, sequenced in a study of blood T cell repertoires in COVID-19. The assay was immunoSEQ multiplex PCR, and TCRdb's table has in-frame clones only and misses some. Of 250,000 to 400,000 clones in the sample, approximately 87% were seen once. Sequenced: peripheral blood. The receptors were gathered from a woman aged 30 to 39 with COVID-19, enrolled during active disease.

The chain joins TRBV10-3 to TRBJ2-1, with 11 bases fitting TRBD2. This CDR3 has 15 amino acids. The V gene end was trimmed by 6 bases and the J gene end by 2 bases; junction bases not matched to a gene: 3. CDR1 ENHRY and CDR2 SYGVKD come from the germline V gene. The DNA of the CDR3 is TGTGCCATCAGCCCGGGACTAGCGGCCTACAATGAGCAGTTCTTC. It specifies CAISPGLAAYNEQFF.

This chain uses TRBV27 with TRBJ2-7; possibly TRBD2 for D (5 bases). CDR3 length: 19 amino acids. The germline V and J ends were trimmed by 5 bases and 3 bases, with 29 bases remaining between them. From germline, CDR1 is MNHEY and CDR2 SMNVEV (reference sequence). CDR3 amino acids: CASSTGGLRTFLPDYEQYF. The CDR3 DNA reads TGTGCCAGCAGTACCGGAGGACTTCGGACTTTTCTGCCGGACTACGAGCAGTACTTC.

This clone was counted a single time. The rearrangement joins TRBV10-3 to TRBJ2-1, with 7 nucleotides matching TRBD2. CDR1 is ENHRY and CDR2 is SYGVKD in the germline V gene. CDR3 size: 13 residues. Losses at the gene ends were 6 bases for V and 10 bases for J; bases not matched to a gene: 9. CDR3 in DNA: TGTGCCATCAGCTCCCGACTAGCCGTGGAGCAGTTCTTC. It is translated as CAISSRLAVEQFF.

This chain joins TRBV5-1 and TRBJ1-2, with D tentatively TRBD1 (6 bases). Germline V lookup: CDR1 SGHRS, CDR2 YFSETQ. V was shortened by 0 bases and J by 10 bases, with 28 bases between the two germline ends. The CDR3 extends over 18 amino acids. CDR3 nucleotides: TGCGCCAGCAGCTTGGGCTCGGGCAACAGGGAGAGGTTTGGAGCCTACACCTTC. Amino acids: CASSLGSGNRERFGAYTF. Supplemented by reference TRBV5-1 and TRBJ1-2, the full variable domain reads KAGVTQTPRYLIKTRGQQVTLSCSPISGHRSVSWYQQTPGQGLQFLFEYFSETQRNKGNFPGRFSGRQFSNSRSEMNVSTLELGDSALYLCASSLGSGNRERFGAYTFGSGTRLTVV.

The chain recombines TRBV6-6 with TRBJ1-5; D not resolved. Germline lookup yields CDR1 MNHNY and CDR2 SVGAGI (reference sequence). Trimming pared 0 bases from V and 0 bases from J, leaving 6 bases between. The CDR3 is 15 amino acids. CDR3: CASSYSGDSNQPQHF. In DNA, the CDR3 is TGTGCCAGCAGTTACTCGGGAGATAGCAATCAGCCCCAGCATTTT.

The chain uses TRBV29-1 and TRBJ2-3; TRBD2 matches at 10 bases. The CDR3 extends over 16 amino acids. The germline V gene has CDR1 SQVTM and CDR2 ANQGSEA. V lost 5 bases, J lost 3 bases, and 11 bases stayed unmatched. CDR3 sequence: CSVFGVASGSTDTQYF. CDR3 DNA: TGCAGCGTTTTTGGCGTGGCTAGCGGGAGTACAGATACGCAGTATTTT.

The chain links TRBV5-1 to TRBJ2-2; D unresolved. This CDR3 spans 15 amino acids. The V gene lost 1 base and the J gene lost 0 bases, with 7 bases spanning the gap. Germline V gene sequence: CDR1 SGHRS, CDR2 YFSETQ. The CDR3 sequence: CASSLSQTNTGELFF. CDR3 in DNA: TGCGCCAGCAGCTTGAGCCAAACGAACACCGGGGAGCTGTTTTTT.

The chain has TRBV27 and TRBJ2-2, with 13 bases aligning to TRBD2. J gave up 5 bases and V 5 bases, and 5 bases lay outside the gene matches. The CDR3 is 16 residues long. Looked up from germline, CDR1 is MNHEY and CDR2 is SMNVEV (reference sequence). The CDR3 is CASSMTSGGITGELFF. DNA of the CDR3: TGTGCCAGCAGTATGACTAGCGGGGGGATAACCGGGGAGCTGTTTTTT.

The chain uses TRBV5-1 and TRBJ2-2, with 12 bases fitting TRBD2. With 0 bases clipped from V and 5 bases from J, the junction kept 5 bases outside the gene matches. The V gene's germline CDR1 is SGHRS and CDR2 YFSETQ. This CDR3 has 17 residues. As DNA, the CDR3 is TGCGCCAGCAGCTTGGGACTAGCGGGAGTGGAGACCGGGGAGCTGTTTTTT. Translating gives CASSLGLAGVETGELFF.

The chain links TRBV27 to TRBJ1-2, with D perhaps TRBD1 (6 bases). The V end lost 3 bases, the J end lost 4 bases, and 9 bases lay between the germline ends. There are 13 residues in the CDR3. The germline V gene has CDR1 MNHEY and CDR2 SMNVEV (reference sequence). The CDR3 bases are TGTGCCAGCAGTTTGGGGGGGCCCTATGGCTACACCTTC. This gives the protein CASSLGGPYGYTF.